Here is one T cell receptor beta chain with its context. What it binds is unknown. These data are taken from a study of type 1 and type 2 diabetes patients. At the level of the study: Donors were type 1 diabetes, type 2 diabetes, or nondiabetic controls. Magnetic bead positive selection isolated CD4+ or CD8+ T cells from PBMCs. Notes on the study in general: Type 2 diabetes and control V and J usage correlated highly, around 0.97.

Amplification started from genomic DNA. Amplification of the beta chain CDR3 used 30 forward and 13 reverse multiplex primers. TCRdb recomputed calls from the multiplex PCR reads with MiXCR, one row per CDR3 protein. The profile shows about 290,000 distinct CDR3 sequences, more than 45% of them singletons. V was cut by 5 bases and J by 0 bases, with 16 bases left in between. The CDR3 is 16 residues long. Roughly 10 milliliters of peripheral blood were collected from each participant. The V and J genes are TRBV12-3 or TRBV12-4 and TRBJ1-1, with D uncertain. This TCR was recovered from a man younger than 35 with type 2 diabetes. Sequenced: peripheral blood mononuclear cells (PBMCs). DNA of the CDR3: TGTGCCAGCAGTCATCGACTGACCGGGATGAACACTGAAGCTTTCTTT. This gives the protein CASSHRLTGMNTEAFF.